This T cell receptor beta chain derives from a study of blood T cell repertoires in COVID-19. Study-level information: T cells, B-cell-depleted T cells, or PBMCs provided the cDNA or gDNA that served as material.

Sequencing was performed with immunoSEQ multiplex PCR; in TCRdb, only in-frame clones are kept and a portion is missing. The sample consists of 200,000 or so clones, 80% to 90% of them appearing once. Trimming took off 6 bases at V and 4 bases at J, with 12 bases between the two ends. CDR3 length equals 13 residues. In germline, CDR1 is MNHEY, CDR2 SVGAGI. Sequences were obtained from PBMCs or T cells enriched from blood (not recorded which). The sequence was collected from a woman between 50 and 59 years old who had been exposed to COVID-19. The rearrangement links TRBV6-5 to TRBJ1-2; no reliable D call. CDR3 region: CASRLGLSYGYTF. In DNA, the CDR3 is TGTGCCAGCAGACTAGGATTAAGCTATGGCTACACCTTC.